These 26 T cell receptor beta chains were sequenced from one sample in a study of T cells in Graves' hyperthyroidism and ophthalmopathy. Using RNA transcripts as the source, TCR beta CDR3 regions were amplified. When the TCR CDR3 underwent first-round RT-PCR, the HTBI primer set was used. TCRdb independently ran MiXCR on the multiplex PCR reads; one entry per CDR3 protein. Of hundreds of thousands of distinct CDR3 sequences in the sample, approximately 13% are singletons; the top ten hold 9.2%. The specimen sequenced was blood. These receptors were taken from a woman younger than 30 with Graves' hyperthyroidism.

This clonotype was recorded many times. The chain couples TRBV28 to TRBJ2-1; TRBD1 aligns across 7 bases. J gave up 8 bases and V 5 bases, and 15 bases lay outside the gene matches. This CDR3 region has 16 residues. Germline CDR1 MDHEN, CDR2 SYDVKM. This chain's CDR3 is CASSLIPGQRSHEQFF. In DNA form, the CDR3 reads TGTGCCAGCAGTCTAATCCCGGGACAGAGGAGCCATGAGCAGTTCTTC.

This sequence joins TRBV20-1 and TRBJ1-1; D may be TRBD1 (6 bases). V was clipped by 6 bases and J by 7 bases, with 24 bases between them. CDR3 size: 15 residues. CDR1 DFQATT and CDR2 SNEGSKA come from the germline V gene (reference sequence). The CDR3 is CSAQGSPATLSEAFF. CDR3 DNA: TGCAGTGCCCAGGGGTCGCCGGCTACCCTCAGTGAAGCTTTCTTT.

As regards this clonotype: A single base separates this from a much larger clone, so it may be a read error. The V gene is TRBV7-9, the J gene TRBJ1-5, with D maybe TRBD1 (6 bases). The CDR3 runs 16 residues. The ends were cut back, 4 bases at V and 7 bases at J, with 20 bases in the middle. CDR1 SEHNR and CDR2 FQNEAQ come from the germline V gene (reference sequence). The CDR3 loop is CASSSDPSGEGQPQHF. The CDR3 nucleotides read TGTGCCAGCAGCTCTGACCCCTCAGGGGAAGGACAGCCCCAGCATTTT.

This clonotype has only a few counts. This rearrangement joins TRBV24-1 to TRBJ2-2, with D tentatively TRBD1 or TRBD2 (5 bases each). The CDR3 is 13 amino acids. In germline, CDR1 is KGHDR, CDR2 SFDVKD. Trimming took off 6 bases at V and 4 bases at J, with 8 bases between the two ends. The CDR3 DNA reads as TGTGCCACCAGTCCGGGGCTCACCGGGGAGCTGTTTTTT. Its protein is CATSPGLTGELFF.

V gene TRBV6-2 or TRBV6-3 combines with J gene TRBJ2-7; TRBD1 matches 8 bases. In germline, CDR1 is MNHEY, CDR2 SVGEGT. V dropped 6 bases and J dropped 4; count of bases not matched to a gene: 5. The CDR3 is made up of 13 amino acids. CDR3 nucleotides: TGTGCCAGCAGCGCGGACAGGGCGTACGAGCAGTACTTC. It specifies CASSADRAYEQYF.

This clonotype has at least ten counts. The chain uses TRBV20-1 and TRBJ1-2; weak D call: TRBD1 (6 bases). V was clipped by 6 bases and J by 2 bases, with 16 bases between them. The length of the CDR3 is 14 residues. The germline V gene has CDR1 DFQATT and CDR2 SNEGSKA (reference sequence). The CDR3 region is CSALGGSQNYGYTF. As DNA, the CDR3 is TGCAGTGCCCTTGGGGGCAGCCAAAACTATGGCTACACCTTC.

For the CDR3, the DNA is TGTGCCAGCAGCCAAGAGGGTCCACCAGGTCCTGGGGCCAACGTCCTGACTTTC. Its translation is CASSQEGPPGPGANVLTF. The chain recombines TRBV11-1 with TRBJ2-6, with TRBD2 as a possible D gene (5 bases). Germline V gene sequence: CDR1 SGHAT, CDR2 FQDESV (reference sequence). This CDR3 comprises 18 residues. The V end was cut by 5 bases, the J end by 2 bases, with 19 bases between.

V gene TRBV4-2 combines with J gene TRBJ2-2, with TRBD2 matching 8 bases. The V segment lost 6 bases and the J segment 6 bases; nucleotides outside the gene matches: 6. Germline CDR1 reads LGHNA; CDR2 reads YNFKEQ. The CDR3 is 14 amino acids. In DNA, the CDR3 is TGTGCCAGCAGACAGGGACTAGGGGCCGGGGAGCTGTTTTTT. Translated, it gives CASRQGLGAGELFF.

This clonotype was detected ten times or more. J is TRBJ1-4 and V is TRBV28, with 9 bases identical to TRBD1. Trimming cost V 6 bases and J 8 bases; bases outside gene matches: 7. CDR1 and CDR2 from the germline V gene are MDHEN and SYDVKM. The CDR3 has 14 amino acids. The DNA of the CDR3 is TGTGCCAGCAGGATGGGACAGGGCGGGGAAAAACTGTTTTTT. It specifies CASRMGQGGEKLFF.

This clonotype was picked up many times. The chain has TRBV10-3 and TRBJ2-1, with 7 bases matching TRBD2. Per the germline V gene, CDR1 is ENHRY and CDR2 is SYGVKD. The CDR3 is 15 residues long. V lost 6 bases, J lost 8 bases, and 13 bases stayed unmatched. CDR3: CAIRQSGGGLDEQFF. CDR3 in DNA: TGTGCCATCAGACAATCCGGCGGGGGTTTGGATGAGCAGTTCTTC.

This clonotype appeared many times. This chain uses TRBV20-1 with TRBJ2-3; TRBD2 might be the D (5 bases). This CDR3 has 12 amino acids. CDR1 and CDR2 from the germline V gene are DFQATT and SNEGSKA (reference sequence). The CDR3 sequence: CSGWTFTDTQYF. Written as DNA, the CDR3 is TGCAGCGGTTGGACTTTCACAGATACGCAGTATTTT.

The V call is TRBV7-6, the J call TRBJ2-1; 9 nucleotides match TRBD2. The V segment lost 5 bases and the J segment 4 bases; nucleotides outside the gene matches: 9. The germline V gene has CDR1 SGHVS and CDR2 FNYEAQ. CDR3 length: 16 residues. CDR3 amino acids: CASSVGGRGGYNEQFF. The CDR3 region has the DNA TGTGCCAGCAGCGTAGGGGGGCGGGGGGGGTACAATGAGCAGTTCTTC.

This clonotype was found a few times. V gene TRBV7-2 combines with J gene TRBJ1-2, with D unresolved. The CDR3 spans 15 residues. Germline V lookup: CDR1 SGHTA, CDR2 FQGNSA. Deletions cut 4 bases from V and 1 base from J, with 13 bases between. The CDR3 sequence is CASSSSGSINYGYTF. CDR3 nucleotide sequence: TGTGCCAGCAGCTCATCCGGCTCTATTAACTATGGCTACACCTTC.

This clonotype was recorded many times. The chain combines TRBV28 with TRBJ1-3; no clear D. The V gene lost 8 bases and the J gene lost 7 bases, with 9 bases spanning the gap. The CDR3 is 11 amino acids. CDR1 is MDHEN and CDR2 is SYDVKM in the germline V gene. The CDR3 is CASYARNTIYF. The CDR3, as DNA: TGTGCCAGCTATGCCCGGAACACCATATATTTT.

This chain uses TRBV4-2 with TRBJ1-1; D gene unclear. Germline V gene sequence: CDR1 LGHNA, CDR2 YNFKEQ. V lost 4 bases to trimming and J lost 7 bases, with 13 bases between them. This CDR3 is built from 13 residues. CDR3 in DNA: TGTGCCAGCAGCCCCCCCGGGCGGTTTGAAGCTTTCTTT. Its translation is CASSPPGRFEAFF.

This clonotype has ten or more counts. The chain carries TRBV28 and TRBJ1-2; D is uncertain. V gave up 8 bases and J gave up 8 bases, with 12 bases separating them. The CDR3 contains 11 residues. Germline-derived CDR1 and CDR2 are MDHEN and SYDVKM. In DNA form, the CDR3 reads TGTGCCAGCGGCCCGGTAGGAGGCTACACCTTC. Its protein product is CASGPVGGYTF.

This clonotype has just a few counts. The V call is TRBV4-1, the J call TRBJ2-7, with D perhaps given as TRBD1 or TRBD2 (5 bases each). Germline assignment: CDR1 MGHRA and CDR2 YSYEKL. The CDR3 runs 15 residues. Between the trimmed V and J ends, which lost 1 base and 3 bases, there was a span of 13 bases. As DNA, the CDR3 is TGCGCCAGCAGCCAAGTAGTTTTGGGGGTCTACGAGCAGTACTTC. This encodes CASSQVVLGVYEQYF.

This clonotype was detected ten times or more. The chain is built from TRBV6-5 and TRBJ2-3; the D is unclear. V was clipped by 1 base and J by 5 bases, with 1 base between them. The CDR3 length is 11 residues. The germline V gene has CDR1 MNHEY and CDR2 SVGAGI. The CDR3 is CASSYLDTQYF. DNA for the CDR3: TGTGCCAGCAGTTACTTAGATACGCAGTATTTT.

A few counts support this clonotype. The V and J genes are TRBV5-6 and TRBJ1-6; possible D gene TRBD1, 6 bases. Germline CDR1 SGHDT, CDR2 YYEEEE. V was shortened by 2 bases and J by 5 bases, with 8 bases between the two germline ends. The CDR3 runs to 14 residues. CDR3 sequence: CASSLPGDNSPLHF. The CDR3 DNA reads TGTGCCAGCAGCTTACCAGGGGATAATTCACCCCTCCACTTT.

This clonotype was recorded a few times. The V and J genes are TRBV6-1 and TRBJ2-6, with D uncertain. Trimming shortened V by 8 bases and J by 4 bases, and 12 bases separated the two germline ends. CDR1 and CDR2 from the germline V gene are MNHNS and SASEGT. This CDR3 region has 14 residues. The chain's CDR3 is CASWVGRGANVLTF. As DNA, the CDR3 is TGTGCCAGCTGGGTGGGCCGGGGGGCCAACGTCCTGACTTTC.

This clonotype was recorded a few times. The V and J genes are TRBV2 and TRBJ1-5; D gene unclear. The ends were cut back, 7 bases at V and 7 bases at J, with 20 bases in the middle. The CDR3 has 15 amino acids. Germline CDR1 reads SNHLY; CDR2 reads FYNNEI. The CDR3 DNA follows: TGTGCCAGCACCGAGAGGGAGTTTGGAGGACAGCCCCAGCATTTT. Residues: CASTEREFGGQPQHF.

In its sample, this clonotype was seen many times. The V gene is TRBV28, the J gene TRBJ2-7, with D unresolved. CDR3 length: 13 residues. Trimming shortened V by 3 bases and J by 2 bases, and 8 bases separated the two germline ends. CDR1 MDHEN and CDR2 SYDVKM come from the germline V gene. CDR3 bases: TGTGCCAGCAGTTTGGCCGGTCCCTACGAGCAGTACTTC. Protein product: CASSLAGPYEQYF.

This clonotype was counted at least ten times. The CDR3 protein is CASSPGGSNYGYTF. As DNA, the CDR3 is TGTGCCAGCTCACCGGGGGGCTCTAACTATGGCTACACCTTC. This chain joins TRBV18 and TRBJ1-2; TRBD1 might be the D (6 bases). The ends were cut back, 3 bases at V and 0 bases at J, with 8 bases in the middle. Per germline, CDR1 KGHSH and CDR2 LQKENI. This CDR3 is 14 amino acids long.

The gene calls are TRBV5-6 and TRBJ2-7, with 11 bases fitting TRBD2. With 4 bases clipped from V and 5 bases from J, the junction kept 11 bases outside the gene matches. This CDR3 is 16 amino acids long. CDR1 and CDR2 (germline): SGHDT, YYEEEE. CDR3 amino acids: CASSPEGLAEAHEQYF. The DNA of the CDR3 is TGTGCCAGCAGCCCAGAGGGACTAGCGGAGGCCCACGAGCAGTACTTC.

This clonotype was detected ten times or more. The chain couples TRBV20-1 to TRBJ2-3, with D possibly matching TRBD2 (7 bases). The CDR3 runs 15 residues. V shed 5 bases and J shed 2 bases, with 17 bases lying between them. The germline V gene has CDR1 DFQATT and CDR2 SNEGSKA (reference sequence). For the CDR3, the DNA is TGCAGTGCTCGGGAGGCGAAGGGGGTCACAGATACGCAGTATTTT. Translating it yields CSAREAKGVTDTQYF.

V is TRBV19 and J is TRBJ1-2, with D uncertain. The V end lost 3 bases, the J end lost 7 bases, and 6 bases lay between the germline ends. Germline assignment: CDR1 LNHDA and CDR2 SQIVND (reference sequence). The CDR3 contains 11 residues. The CDR3 spells CASSIESGYTF. CDR3 sequence (DNA): TGTGCCAGTAGTATCGAATCTGGCTACACCTTC.